This TCR beta chain appears in the sequencing data of a study of early T cells in non-severe SARS-CoV-2 infection. TCRdb recomputed calls from the 5' RACE reads with MiXCR, one row per CDR3 protein. Here the sample spans tens of thousands of distinct CDR3 sequences, around 3% being singletons. V gave up 0 bases and J gave up 1 base, with 22 bases separating them. This CDR3 has 20 amino acids. From germline, CDR1 is SGHRS and CDR2 YFSETQ. This clonotype was counted many times. This sequence was found in an adult who was a healthcare worker with PCR-confirmed SARS-CoV-2 infection or an uninfected control (not recorded which). The sequenced sample was whole blood. J is TRBJ2-2 and V is TRBV5-1; possible D gene TRBD1, 6 bases. The CDR3 loop is CASSLALGAGVNWNTGELFF. For the CDR3, the DNA is TGCGCCAGCAGCTTGGCGTTAGGGGCAGGGGTCAATTGGAACACCGGGGAGCTGTTTTTT.